This T cell receptor (beta chain) is from a study of spatial heterogeneity in lung cancer. Study summary: Detection consistently captured more beta-chain sequences than alpha-chain sequences.

Stated time point: blood at routine non-recurrence follow-up after resection. Whole RNA, isolated from tumor, nontumor lung or frozen PBMC, was sequenced without prior sorting. V lost 6 bases and J 0 bases, leaving 23 bases between the germline ends. CDR3 length: 18 amino acids. Per the germline V gene, CDR1 is MNHEY and CDR2 is SVGAGI. TCRdb reprocessed the 5' RACE reads via MiXCR and lists one record per CDR3 protein. Altogether about 70,000 distinct CDR3 sequences are present, approximately 9% being singletons, with the ten largest covering 1.5% to 2%. Ten or more counts support this clonotype. The sequences come from PBMCs, collected at follow-up. The sequence was collected from a female donor with early-stage non-small cell lung cancer. The chain joins TRBV6-5 to TRBJ2-5, with D possibly TRBD2 on 5 matching bases. CDR3 DNA: TGTGCCAGCAGCGGCGACCGGGGAACTTTAGCGAACCAAGAGACCCAGTACTTC. Its protein is CASSGDRGTLANQETQYF.